The 26 T cell receptor beta chains listed next were all sequenced from one sample in a study of blood T cells in healthy people across ages. It was with a sample-barcoded 5' primer and a J-beta primer mix that a second PCR of about 6 to 12 cycles was run. One entry per CDR3 protein results from TCRdb running MiXCR on the 5' RACE reads. This table has 650,000 or so distinct CDR3 sequences, about 51% appearing once. The sequencing input was blood. These receptors all stem from a woman of 80 years or more in good health.

This chain connects TRBV18 to TRBJ2-5; D is uncertain. V was trimmed by 0 bases and J by 4 bases, leaving 9 bases between them. Germline CDR1 and CDR2: KGHSH and LQKENI. The CDR3 loop spans 14 amino acids. The CDR3 DNA is TGTGCCAGCTCACCACCGCCCGGACGAGAGACCCAGTACTTC. This translates into CASSPPPGRETQYF. Based on the CDR3 plus reference TRBV18 and TRBJ2-5, the full variable domain is NAGVMQNPRHLVRRRGQEARLRCSPMKGHSHVYWYRQLPEEGLKFMVYLQKENIIDESGMPKERFSAEFPKEGPSILRIQQVVRGDSAAYFCASSPPPGRETQYFGPGTRLLVL.

Many counts were recorded for this clonotype. This chain joins TRBV10-2 and TRBJ2-3; no definite D call. V lost 10 bases to trimming and J lost 0 bases, with 8 bases between them. The germline CDR1 and CDR2 sequences are WSHSY and SAAADI. There are 12 residues in the CDR3. CDR3 region: CATTPSTDTQYF. In DNA, the CDR3 is TGCGCCACCACTCCTAGCACAGATACGCAGTATTTT.

The sample holds a few counts of this clonotype. One base away lies a much larger clone, so this may be a sequencing read error. The chain employs TRBV5-1 and TRBJ2-1; 7 positions agree with TRBD2. Per germline, CDR1 SGHRS and CDR2 YFSETQ. The CDR3 runs to 13 residues. J lost 4 bases, V lost 3 bases, and 1 base had no gene match. This CDR3 reads CASSWRGYNEQFF. The CDR3 region has the DNA TGCGCCAGCAGCTGGCGGGGGTACAATGAGCAGTTCTTC.

This clonotype was seen more than once but under ten times. This chain connects TRBV13 to TRBJ2-3, with 8 bases aligning to TRBD2. Germline V CDR1 and CDR2: PRHDT, FYEKMQ (reference sequence). The CDR3 runs to 20 residues. V shed 2 bases, J shed 5 bases, and the junction held 21 bases outside the gene matches. The CDR3 DNA sequence: TGTGCCAGCAGCTTACGGCCCTTCCTTGGCGGGAGGCTCCCAGGAGATACGCAGTATTTT. This translates into CASSLRPFLGGRLPGDTQYF.

This clonotype was found many times. This rearrangement joins TRBV27 to TRBJ2-7; the D call may be TRBD1 or TRBD2 (5 bases each). Between the trimmed V and J ends, which lost 3 bases and 5 bases, there was a span of 17 bases. The CDR3 spans 15 residues. Germline values: CDR1 MNHEY, CDR2 SMNVEV (reference sequence). CDR3 residues: CASSLGYGTADEQYF. The DNA for the CDR3 is TGTGCCAGCAGTTTGGGGTACGGGACGGCGGACGAGCAGTACTTC.

CDR3 sequence reads: CASSLAESTDTQYF. The CDR3 DNA sequence: TGCGCCAGCAGCTTGGCAGAGTCCACAGATACGCAGTATTTT. The V call is TRBV5-1, the J call TRBJ2-3, with no clear D. Germline V gene lookup returns CDR1 SGHRS and CDR2 YFSETQ. The CDR3 is made up of 14 amino acids. The germline V and J ends were trimmed by 0 bases and 2 bases, with 7 bases remaining between them.

The chain carries TRBV12-3 or TRBV12-4 and TRBJ2-7, with 8 bases aligning to TRBD2. The J call may be wrong; the DNA end is better matched by TRBJ2-5. The CDR3 consists of 13 residues. The CDR3 here is CATQRGLGETQYF. CDR3 nucleotide sequence: TGTGCCACCCAGCGGGGGCTGGGGGAGACCCAGTACTTC.

V usage is TRBV11-2 and J usage is TRBJ1-4; 9 bases map to TRBD1. The V and J ends lost 5 bases and 5 bases, in that order; junction bases with no gene match: 6. Germline V gene lookup returns CDR1 SGHAT and CDR2 FQNNGV. This CDR3 has 15 amino acids. CDR3 protein: CASSPGGTGNEKLFF. The CDR3 nucleotides are TGTGCCAGCAGCCCGGGGGGGACAGGGAATGAAAAACTGTTTTTT.

V and J are TRBV20-1 and TRBJ2-1, with a tentative D call TRBD2 (5 bases). The CDR3 covers 14 residues. V was cut by 6 bases and J by 12 bases, with 24 bases left in between. Per germline, CDR1 DFQATT and CDR2 SNEGSKA (reference sequence). In DNA, the CDR3 is TGCAGTGCCCGGACTTTCAGGCGCACAGATACGCAGTTCTTC. Its protein is CSARTFRRTDTQFF.

This clonotype is a singleton in its sample. J is TRBJ1-4 and V is TRBV6-2 or TRBV6-3; the D is unclear. Germline CDR1 reads MNHEY; CDR2 reads SVGEGT. The CDR3 contains 13 residues. With 7 bases removed from V and 5 bases from J, the gap between germline ends came to 11 bases. The CDR3 loop is CASTHGINEKLFF. CDR3 DNA sequence: TGTGCCAGCACTCACGGGATCAATGAAAAACTGTTTTTT.

V and J are TRBV6-5 and TRBJ2-4; perhaps D is TRBD1 or TRBD2 (6 bases each). V lost 7 bases and J lost 7, with 17 bases in between. Per germline, CDR1 MNHEY and CDR2 SVGAGI. The CDR3 contains 14 residues. The CDR3 nucleotides are TGTGCCAGCATTGTGGACAGCGGGCAGAACATTCAGTACTTC. The encoded protein is CASIVDSGQNIQYF.

The gene calls are TRBV12-3 or TRBV12-4 and TRBJ2-4; 8 bases line up with TRBD2. The tail of the sequence fits TRBJ2-7 better, so the J call may be wrong. The CDR3 is 14 amino acids. For the CDR3, the DNA is TGTGCCAGCAGCTTGGGACTAGGCATATACGAGCAGTACTTC. Translation: CASSLGLGIYEQYF.

The sample holds many counts of this clonotype. The gene calls are TRBV28 and TRBJ2-7; no clear D gene. Looked up from germline, CDR1 is MDHEN and CDR2 is SYDVKM. V lost 3 bases and J 6 bases, leaving 15 bases between the germline ends. CDR3 length: 14 residues. The CDR3 protein is CASSFSETVAEQYF. CDR3 in DNA: TGTGCCAGCAGTTTTTCCGAAACTGTGGCCGAGCAGTACTTC.

Comments on this clonotype: This could be a read error, since a much larger clone is one nucleotide away. V is TRBV20-1 and J is TRBJ2-3; 8 nucleotides align to TRBD2. The CDR3 covers 14 residues. V lost 3 bases and J lost 2; bases outside the gene matches: 4. Germline assignment: CDR1 DFQATT and CDR2 SNEGSKA (reference sequence). CDR3 residues: CSASAGGDTDTQYF. CDR3 sequence (DNA): TGCAGTGCTAGTGCGGGGGGCGACACAGATACGCAGTATTTT.

This clonotype was counted at least ten times. This could be a read error, since a much larger clone is one nucleotide away. The chain employs TRBV12-3 or TRBV12-4 and TRBJ2-5, with D possibly matching TRBD2 (5 bases). Trimming left V 3 bases short and J 5 bases short, with 19 bases between. The CDR3 length is 16 residues. Written as DNA, the CDR3 is TGTGCCAGCAGTTTGTTCGCCAAGGGAGTCGGGGAGACCCAGTACTTC. As protein: CASSLFAKGVGETQYF.

The chain has TRBV18 and TRBJ2-5; D is unresolved. With the DNA end fitting TRBJ2-7 better, the J assignment may be wrong. Germline CDR1 is KGHSH and CDR2 is LQKENI. This CDR3 is built from 15 residues. The CDR3 DNA reads TGTGCCAGCAACCCTGGGGATTATCCTGGCTACGAGCAGTACTTC. Translated: CASNPGDYPGYEQYF.

The sample holds many counts of this clonotype. J is TRBJ2-4 and V is TRBV10-3, with D unclear. Germline CDR1 ENHRY, CDR2 SYGVKD. V lost 3 bases, J lost 0 bases, and 9 bases lay in between. The CDR3 has 15 amino acids. The CDR3 bases are TGTGCCATCAGTGACTCCCTCATAGCCAAAAACATTCAGTACTTC. It encodes CAISDSLIAKNIQYF.

This clonotype was found many times. The chain uses TRBV7-9 and TRBJ1-2; TRBD1 might be the D (5 bases). V shed 4 bases and J shed 2 bases, with 17 bases lying between them. Germline assignment: CDR1 SEHNR and CDR2 FQNEAQ (reference sequence). The CDR3 runs 16 residues. The CDR3 region is CASSSARQTQNYGYTF. CDR3 nucleotides: TGTGCCAGCAGCTCCGCGCGACAGACCCAAAACTATGGCTACACCTTC.

The V gene is TRBV2, the J gene TRBJ2-3; TRBD1 agrees at 7 bases. J was trimmed by 14 bases and V by 7 bases; bases with no gene match: 12. From germline, CDR1 is SNHLY and CDR2 FYNNEI. The CDR3 contains 12 residues. This CDR3 reads CASNGDRDNPYF. CDR3 coding DNA: TGTGCCAGCAACGGCGACAGGGACAACCCGTATTTT.

The chain recombines TRBV29-1 with TRBJ2-7; 10 nucleotides match TRBD2. Per germline, CDR1 SQVTM and CDR2 ANQGSEA. The CDR3 length is 13 residues. After removal of 5 bases from V and 5 bases from J, the junction contained 6 bases not matched to a gene. The CDR3 nucleotides read TGCAGCGTTCGGTTAGCGGGAGGTCACGAGCAGTACTTC. It yields the protein CSVRLAGGHEQYF.

This clonotype was detected once. The V and J genes are TRBV20-1 and TRBJ2-4; 7 bases are shared with TRBD1. CDR3 length: 16 amino acids. Per the germline V gene, CDR1 is DFQATT and CDR2 is SNEGSKA (reference sequence). Germline trimming cut 5 bases from V and 0 bases from J; bases unmatched to any gene: 10. CDR3 amino acids: CSAPKDREIAKNIQYF. The CDR3 nucleotides are TGCAGTGCTCCTAAAGACAGGGAGATAGCCAAAAACATTCAGTACTTC.

The V call is TRBV20-1, the J call TRBJ2-5; D perhaps matches TRBD2 (6 bases). The CDR3 length is 15 residues. Germline V gives CDR1 DFQATT, CDR2 SNEGSKA (reference sequence). Trimming took off 5 bases at V and 11 bases at J, with 27 bases between the two ends. DNA for the CDR3: TGCAGTGCTGAAGAGAGCAGGAGGGGCTACAATGGGCAGTACTTC. Protein product: CSAEESRRGYNGQYF.

This chain uses TRBV27 with TRBJ1-1; perhaps TRBD1 as D (5 bases). The CDR3 runs to 14 residues. Per the germline V gene, CDR1 is MNHEY and CDR2 is SMNVEV (reference sequence). The germline V and J ends were trimmed by 5 bases and 5 bases, with 15 bases remaining between them. CDR3 residues: CASSDGGVWTEAFF. The CDR3 nucleotides read TGTGCCAGCAGTGATGGGGGGGTTTGGACTGAAGCTTTCTTT.

There are a few counts of this clonotype. The chain recombines TRBV3-1 with TRBJ1-1; D might be TRBD1 (5 bases). Trimming took off 0 bases at V and 4 bases at J, with 15 bases between the two ends. Germline V CDR1 and CDR2: LGHDT, YNNKEL (reference sequence). This CDR3 contains 16 residues. DNA of the CDR3: TGTGCCAGCAGCCAAGAGACGGGGTTGGGACGCACTGAAGCTTTCTTT. This codes for CASSQETGLGRTEAFF.

This clonotype showed up many times. V usage is TRBV7-2 and J usage is TRBJ1-1; D is uncertain. The CDR3 extends over 11 amino acids. Germline values: CDR1 SGHTA, CDR2 FQGNSA. Trimming removed 1 base from V and 8 bases from J, with 5 bases in between. The CDR3 bases are TGTGCCAGCAGCTTAGGAGTAGAAGCTTTCTTT. Its translation: CASSLGVEAFF.

The J gene is TRBJ1-1, the V gene TRBV12-3 or TRBV12-4, with TRBD1 matching over 7 bases. The CDR3 consists of 18 residues. J was trimmed by 0 bases and V by 5 bases; bases with no gene match: 15. CDR3 region: CASSRLGPGQRMNTEAFF. Written as DNA, the CDR3 is TGTGCCAGCAGTCGTCTCGGGCCGGGACAGAGAATGAACACTGAAGCTTTCTTT.